The rows below give T cell receptor beta chains drawn from one sample of a study of shared clonotypes between healthy human individuals. Here immunoSEQ multiplex PCR was the method, and the copy in TCRdb shows in-frame clones only, minus some. There are roughly 1 million clones in the sample; 75% occur only once, and approximately 1.5% lies in the top ten. Sequencing was carried out using memory CD4+ T cells sorted from blood. These receptors all stem from a man aged 18-30 years in good health. The CDR3 runs from the conserved cysteine through the conserved F or W. The order of the fields is V gene, J gene, D gene, clone size, CDR3 DNA, CDR3 protein. A D gene is named only where the DNA matches it firmly. Not every row has a clone size; where given, it reads once, few, many or a size class.

TRBV18	TRBJ1-2	-	-	TGTGCCAGCTCACCAGGGGAATCCTATGGCTACACCTTC	CASSPGESYGYTF
TRBV4-3	TRBJ1-2	-	-	TGCGCCAGCAGCCAAGACGACCGCCCCGGCTCCCCCTATGGCTACACCTTC	CASSQDDRPGSPYGYTF
TRBV19	TRBJ2-5	-	-	TGTGCCAGTAGCCGGCAGGCAGGGTTGGAGACCCAGTACTTC	CASSRQAGLETQYF
TRBV19	TRBJ2-3	-	once	TGTGCCATCAAACAGTGTAGACAACCCCCTCGACAGGGTGGTGGGGAGGGCGGGAGTAATACGCAGTATTTT	CAIKQCRQPPRQGGGEGGSNTQYF
TRBV5-1	TRBJ2-5	-	-	TGCGCCAGCAGCCTGCGAGCCGGACAAGAGACCCAGTACTTC	CASSLRAGQETQYF
TRBV7-9	TRBJ2-5	-	once	TGTGCCAGCAGCCCAATACTCGGCGGGGTGAAACAAGAGACCCAGTACTTC	CASSPILGGVKQETQYF
TRBV2	TRBJ1-6	TRBD1	-	TGTGCCAGCACCAATGCCCGGACAGGGACTGGAGGAGATTCACCCCTCCACTTT	CASTNARTGTGGDSPLHF
TRBV6-6	TRBJ2-1	TRBD2	-	TGTGCCAGCAGTTACGGGACTAGCGGGAAGGATGAGCAGTTCTTC	CASSYGTSGKDEQFF
TRBV4-3	TRBJ2-5	TRBD2	-	TGCGCCAGCAGCCAAGATGCTAGCGGGAGCACCCAGTACTTC	CASSQDASGSTQYF
TRBV5-1	TRBJ2-7	-	-	TGCGCCAGCAGCTTTGCTGGGAGGTATGACGAGCAGTACTTC	CASSFAGRYDEQYF
TRBV23-1	TRBJ2-1	TRBD1	-	TGCGCCAGCACCTTACAGGGGGCGCGGGATGAGCAGTTCTTC	CASTLQGARDEQFF
TRBV6-1	TRBJ1-6	TRBD1	few	TGTGCCAGCACCCTGGGACAGACGGTTTCACCCCTCCACTTT	CASTLGQTVSPLHF
TRBV29-1	TRBJ1-2	TRBD1	-	TGCAGCGTTGCCTCCGGGACAGGGGGCTATGGCTACACCTTC	CSVASGTGGYGYTF
TRBV2	TRBJ2-2	-	-	TGTGCCAGCACAATCGGAGGGAGGACGAACACCGGGGAGCTGTTTTTT	CASTIGGRTNTGELFF
TRBV28	TRBJ1-1	TRBD1	-	TGTGCCAGCAGTTTAATCCAGGGGGGCACTGAAGCTTTCTTT	CASSLIQGGTEAFF
TRBV4-1	TRBJ2-3	-	-	TGCGCCAGCAGCCATGGACCTCGCCTGGGGACAGATACGCAGTATTTT	CASSHGPRLGTDTQYF
TRBV6-5	TRBJ2-7	TRBD1	-	TGTGCCAGCAGTCTCCGGGACAGGGGAACCTACGAGCAGTACTTC	CASSLRDRGTYEQYF
TRBV10-3	TRBJ2-1	-	once	TGTGCCATCAGTGACTTGCGTGAGCAGTTCTTC	CAISDLREQFF
TRBV10-3	TRBJ1-4	-	-	TGTGCCATCAGTGAGTCCGCAGGGGAGAGACTGTTTTTT	CAISESAGERLFF
TRBV5-5	TRBJ1-5	-	-	TGTGCCAGCAGCGCGCGGGAGGGGAACAGCAATCAGCCCCAGCATTTT	CASSAREGNSNQPQHF
TRBV10-2	TRBJ2-7	-	-	TGCGCCAGCAGTGCGACAGGAGCCCGCTACGAGCAGTACTTC	CASSATGARYEQYF
TRBV15	TRBJ2-3	-	-	TGTGCCACCAGAGGGGGGGGCACAGATACGCAGTATTTT	CATRGGGTDTQYF
TRBV7-6	TRBJ1-3	-	-	TGTGCCAGCAGCGTCTCGACTGCAGGGGCTGGAAACACCATATATTTT	CASSVSTAGAGNTIYF
TRBV6-6	TRBJ2-2	-	-	TGTGCCAGCAGTTACCCGCGACAAAGGGGAACCGGGGAGCTGTTTTTT	CASSYPRQRGTGELFF
TRBV4-2	TRBJ1-2	-	once	TGTGCCAGCAGCCGCGATCAAGGCTATGGCTACACCTTC	CASSRDQGYGYTF
TRBV9	TRBJ2-3	TRBD2	-	TGTGCCAGCAGTCCAAGGGGAGGGGACGCAGATACGCAGTATTTT	CASSPRGGDADTQYF
TRBV6-5	TRBJ2-6	-	-	TGTGCCAGCAAAGGGCCAACTGGGGCCAACGTCCTGACTTTC	CASKGPTGANVLTF
TRBV7-7	TRBJ1-5	-	once	TGTGCTAGCAGCTTATTTTGCGGCAGCCCGGCGGGCAATCAGCCCCAGCATTTT	CASSLFCGSPAGNQPQHF
TRBV5-6	TRBJ1-4	-	-	TGTGCCAGCAGCTCCAGTACAGGGAAGAATGAAAAACTGTTTTTT	CASSSSTGKNEKLFF
TRBV18	TRBJ2-7	-	once	TGTGCCAGCTCACGAACAGGGAACGAGCAGTACTTC	CASSRTGNEQYF
TRBV29-1	TRBJ2-3	TRBD2	-	TGCAGCGTTGACGGTGCCAGCGGGAGACCAGATACGCAGTATTTT	CSVDGASGRPDTQYF
TRBV4-2	TRBJ2-7	TRBD2	-	TGTGCCAGCAGCCAAGATCTTGGGGTAGCGGGGGGCTACGAGCAGTACTTC	CASSQDLGVAGGYEQYF
TRBV7-8	TRBJ2-5	-	-	TGTGCCAGCAGCTTAGAGGCCCGGGAGACCCAGTACTTC	CASSLEARETQYF
TRBV30	TRBJ1-3	-	-	TGTGCCTGGAACCTAGGGGGACTTAGTCGAAACACCATATATTTT	CAWNLGGLSRNTIYF
TRBV7-2	TRBJ2-1	TRBD2	few	TGTGCCAGCAGCCCCCGGGGACTAGCGGGAGGTACTGAGCAGTTCTTC	CASSPRGLAGGTEQFF
TRBV5-1	TRBJ2-1	TRBD1	-	TGCGCCAGCAGCTTGGTAGGGACAGGGGAGTTATTTCGATCCGAGCAGTTCTTC	CASSLVGTGELFRSEQFF
TRBV5-6	TRBJ1-1	-	-	TGTGCCAGCAGCTTCAACAGGGAGTGGACTGAAGCTTTCTTT	CASSFNREWTEAFF
TRBV6-5	TRBJ2-7	-	-	TGTGCCAGCAGCCGACAATCCGCCACCTCCTACGAGCAGTACTTC	CASSRQSATSYEQYF
TRBV5-1	TRBJ1-2	TRBD1	once	TGCGCCAGCAGCGGGGGACAGGGCCCTTATGGCTACACCTTC	CASSGGQGPYGYTF
TRBV6-6	TRBJ1-2	TRBD1	-	TGTGCCAGCAGTTACGCCGCAGGGGGGGATAACTATGGCTACACCTTC	CASSYAAGGDNYGYTF